These T cell receptor beta chains were read from a single sample in a study of T cell changes during pregnancy in multiple sclerosis. The repertoire was sequenced with immunoSEQ multiplex PCR; TCRdb's copy has only in-frame clones and lacks some. The repertoire has fewer than 100,000 clones, about nine tenths of them found once; the top ten carry over 1.5%. The specimen comprised peripheral blood, sampled before pregnancy. The receptors derive from a female donor with multiple sclerosis, enrolled in a pregnancy study. The CDR3 runs from the conserved cysteine through the conserved F or W. Each record gives: J gene, CDR3 length, D gene, V gene, clone size, CDR3 DNA, CDR3 protein. A D gene is named only where the DNA matches it firmly. The size entry is marked missing in some rows and otherwise reads once, few, many or a size class.

TRBJ1-1 17 - TRBV30 - TGTGCCTGGAGTGTAGCAGGGAGGTTTGGGATGAACACTGAAGCTTTCTTT CAWSVAGRFGMNTEAFF
TRBJ1-6 14 - TRBV7-8 - TGTGCCAGCAGCTCCGAAGCCCCCCCGTCACCCCTCCACTTT CASSSEAPPSPLHF
TRBJ2-6 18 TRBD1 TRBV5-1 - TGCGCCAGCAGCTTGGGTGGGACAGACCGCTCTGGGGCCAACGTCCTGACTTTC CASSLGGTDRSGANVLTF
TRBJ1-4 15 - TRBV6-1 - TGTGCCAGCGGCAACCTCAGGGGCGCTAATGAAAAACTGTTTTTT CASGNLRGANEKLFF
TRBJ2-3 15 TRBD2 TRBV4-1 - TGCGCCAGCAGCCAAGATCCCAGAAGCGGGGCCCCCCAGTATTTT CASSQDPRSGAPQYF
TRBJ1-1 16 TRBD1 TRBV14 few TGTGCCAGCAGCCCGGGTTGGGACAGACTGAACACTGAAGCTTTCTTT CASSPGWDRLNTEAFF
TRBJ1-1 14 TRBD1 TRBV5-5 - TGTGCCAGCAGCTTGCAGAGGGGGCGAGGGCGAGCTTTCTTT CASSLQRGRGRAFF
TRBJ2-7 13 - TRBV30 - TGTGCCTGGAGTGTACGCCAGGGCTACGAGCAGTACTTC CAWSVRQGYEQYF
TRBJ2-5 14 - TRBV6-5 - TGTGCCAGCAGCGAATGGGGGCTTGGGGAGACCCAGTACTTC CASSEWGLGETQYF
TRBJ2-2 16 TRBD2 TRBV4-1 - TGCGCCAGCAGCCAAGATGGCGGGGGGAACACCGGGGAGCTGTTTTTT CASSQDGGGNTGELFF
TRBJ2-3 14 TRBD1 TRBV5-1 - TGCGCCAGCAGCTTGGGGACAGGGGCAGATACGCAGTATTTT CASSLGTGADTQYF
TRBJ2-2 13 - TRBV5-1 - TGCGCCGCGGGCCCAGGGAACACCGGGGAGCTGTTTTTT CAAGPGNTGELFF
TRBJ2-1 14 - TRBV5-4 - TGTGCCAGCAGCCCCCCGGGGGGCGGGTATGAGCAGTTCTTC CASSPPGGGYEQFF
TRBJ1-1 15 TRBD1 TRBV9 - TGTGCCAGCAGCGTAGTTCAGGGGGCGAACACTGAAGCTTTCTTT CASSVVQGANTEAFF
TRBJ2-5 15 - TRBV5-1 - TGCGCCAGCAGCTTGATACCTCAGGGTCAAGAGACCCAGTACTTC CASSLIPQGQETQYF
TRBJ2-3 17 TRBD2 TRBV2 - TGTGCCAGCAGAACCATGAGCGGGGGGGACCTCGGTGGTACGCAGTATTTT CASRTMSGGDLGGTQYF
TRBJ1-1 14 TRBD1 TRBV19 - TGTGCCAGTACCGTTACAGGGGGCGAGACTGAAGCTTTCTTT CASTVTGGETEAFF
TRBJ1-1 14 - TRBV27 - TGTGCCAGCAGTTTATGGGGGGGGGCAGGTGAAGCTTTCTTT CASSLWGGAGEAFF
TRBJ2-7 15 TRBD2 TRBV27 - TGTGCCAGCAGTCCCACAGAGCGGGGATTTTACGAGCAGTACTTC CASSPTERGFYEQYF
TRBJ2-7 13 - TRBV11-2 once TGTGCCAGCAGCTTAGCTCTCGTGACGGGGCAGTACTTC CASSLALVTGQYF
TRBJ1-5 16 - TRBV7-2 - TGTGCCAGCAGCCCCAGGGGCGGGCAGCGCGGAAAACCCCAGCATTTT CASSPRGGQRGKPQHF
TRBJ1-2 14 TRBD1 TRBV4-1 few TGCGCCAGCAGCCCCCGACAGGGGCCCTATGGCTACACCTTC CASSPRQGPYGYTF
TRBJ1-2 14 - TRBV14 - TGTGCCAGCAGCCAAGCCTCCCCCAGGGCACCTTACACCTTC CASSQASPRAPYTF
TRBJ2-7 15 TRBD2 TRBV9 once TGTGCCAGCAGCGTAGCGGGCGGGGGGGCCTACGAGCAGTACTTC CASSVAGGGAYEQYF
TRBJ2-7 15 TRBD2 TRBV19 - TGTGCCAGTAGTCGCCGGGGGGGGATTTCCTACGAGCAGTACTTC CASSRRGGISYEQYF
TRBJ2-7 11 - TRBV5-6 - TGTGCCAGCAGCCTGGGGCAATTTCAGTACTTC CASSLGQFQYF
TRBJ2-1 15 - TRBV7-2 few TGTGCCAGCAGCTTAGCCGGACTCTCCTACAATGAGCAGTTCTTC CASSLAGLSYNEQFF
TRBJ1-1 14 - TRBV15 - TGTGCCACCAGCAGAGATCCCGACAGCGCTGAAGCTTTCTTT CATSRDPDSAEAFF
TRBJ1-1 17 TRBD1 TRBV7-2 - TGTGCCAGCAGCTTGGTAGGACAGGGGGCCATGAACACTGAAGCTTTCTTT CASSLVGQGAMNTEAFF
TRBJ2-3 14 - TRBV7-3 - TGTGCCAGCAGCTTAGGGGCAGGCGCAGATACGCAGTATTTT CASSLGAGADTQYF
TRBJ2-5 14 TRBD1 TRBV18 once TGTGCCAGCTCACCACCGACAGGGGTTGGGGCCCAGTACTTC CASSPPTGVGAQYF
TRBJ1-2 15 - TRBV7-9 - TGTGCCAGCAGCTCTCCGACAGGAGCTAACTATGGCTACACCTTC CASSSPTGANYGYTF
TRBJ2-7 15 TRBD1 TRBV30 - TGTGCCTGGAGTGTACGGACAGGACTTTTATACGAGCAGTACTTC CAWSVRTGLLYEQYF
TRBJ2-3 15 - TRBV10-3 - TGTGCCATCAGAGACAGGTTACTAGGCACAGATACGCAGTATTTT CAIRDRLLGTDTQYF
TRBJ2-5 17 TRBD1 TRBV10-2 - TGCGCCAGCAGTGACCAGGGACAGGGATGGGGTCGAGAGACCCAGTACTTC CASSDQGQGWGRETQYF